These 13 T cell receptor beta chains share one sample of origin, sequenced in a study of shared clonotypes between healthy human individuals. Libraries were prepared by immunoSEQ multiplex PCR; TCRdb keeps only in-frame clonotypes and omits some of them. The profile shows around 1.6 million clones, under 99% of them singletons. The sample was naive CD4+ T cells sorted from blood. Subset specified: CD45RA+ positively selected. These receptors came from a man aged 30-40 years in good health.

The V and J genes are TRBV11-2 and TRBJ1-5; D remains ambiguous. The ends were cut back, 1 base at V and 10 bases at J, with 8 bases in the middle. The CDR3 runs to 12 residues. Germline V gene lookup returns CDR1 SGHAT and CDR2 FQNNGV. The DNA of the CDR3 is TGTGCCAGCAGCTTAGGATCCGGTCCCCAGCATTTT. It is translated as CASSLGSGPQHF.

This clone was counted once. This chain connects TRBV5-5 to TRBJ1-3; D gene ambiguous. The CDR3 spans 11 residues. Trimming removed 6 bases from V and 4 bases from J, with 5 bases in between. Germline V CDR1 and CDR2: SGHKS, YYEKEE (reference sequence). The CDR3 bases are TGTGCCAGCACAAACGGAAACACCATATATTTT. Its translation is CASTNGNTIYF. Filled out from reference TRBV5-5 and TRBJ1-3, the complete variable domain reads DAGVTQSPTHLIKTRGQQVTLRCSPISGHKSVSWYQQVLGQGPQFIFQYYEKEERGRGNFPDRFSARQFPNYSSELNVNALLLGDSALYLCASTNGNTIYFGEGSWLTVV.

In DNA, the CDR3 is TGTGCCAGCAGCTTGGGACCGGGACGGAAATACAATGAGCAGTTCTTC. Protein sequence: CASSLGPGRKYNEQFF. This rearrangement joins TRBV7-3 to TRBJ2-1; the D gene could be TRBD1 or TRBD2 (5 bases each). CDR1 is SGHTA, CDR2 FQGTGA, per germline. CDR3 length equals 16 residues. Trimming stripped 3 bases from V and 4 bases from J, with 16 bases between.

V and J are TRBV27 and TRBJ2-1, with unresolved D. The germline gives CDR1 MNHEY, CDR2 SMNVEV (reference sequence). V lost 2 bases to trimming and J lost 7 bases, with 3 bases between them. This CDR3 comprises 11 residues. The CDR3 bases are TGTGCCAGCAGTTTAGGAAATGAGCAGTTCTTC. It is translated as CASSLGNEQFF.

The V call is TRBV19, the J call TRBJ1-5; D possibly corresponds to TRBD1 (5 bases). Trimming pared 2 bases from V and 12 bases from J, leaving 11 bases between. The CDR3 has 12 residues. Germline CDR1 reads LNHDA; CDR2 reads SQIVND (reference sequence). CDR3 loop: CASSIKGALQHF. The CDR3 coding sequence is TGTGCCAGTAGTATAAAAGGGGCACTCCAGCATTTT. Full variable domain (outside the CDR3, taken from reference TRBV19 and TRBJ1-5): DGGITQSPKYLFRKEGQNVTLSCEQNLNHDAMYWYRQDPGQGLRLIYYSQIVNDFQKGDIAEGYSVSREKKESFPLTVTSAQKNPTAFYLCASSIKGALQHFGDGTRLSIL.

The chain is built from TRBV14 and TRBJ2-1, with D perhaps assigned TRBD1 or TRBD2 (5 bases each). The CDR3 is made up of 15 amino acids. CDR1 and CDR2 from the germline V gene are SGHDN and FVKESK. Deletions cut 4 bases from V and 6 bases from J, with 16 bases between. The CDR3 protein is CASSPRNLGTNEQFF. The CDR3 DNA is TGTGCCAGCAGCCCTCGAAATCTGGGGACCAATGAGCAGTTCTTC.

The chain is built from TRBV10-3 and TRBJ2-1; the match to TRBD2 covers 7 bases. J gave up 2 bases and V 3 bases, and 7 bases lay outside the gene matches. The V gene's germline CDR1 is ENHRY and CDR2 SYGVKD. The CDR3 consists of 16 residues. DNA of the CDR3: TGTGCCATCAGTGAAGTAACGGGGGGTCCCTACAATGAGCAGTTCTTC. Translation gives CAISEVTGGPYNEQFF.

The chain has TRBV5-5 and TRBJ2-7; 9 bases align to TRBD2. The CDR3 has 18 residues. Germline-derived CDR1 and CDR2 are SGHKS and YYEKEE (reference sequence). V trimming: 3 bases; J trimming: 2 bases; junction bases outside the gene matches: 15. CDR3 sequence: CASSWKYAGGTKPYEQYF. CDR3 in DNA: TGTGCCAGCAGCTGGAAGTACGCGGGAGGGACAAAACCCTACGAGCAGTACTTC.

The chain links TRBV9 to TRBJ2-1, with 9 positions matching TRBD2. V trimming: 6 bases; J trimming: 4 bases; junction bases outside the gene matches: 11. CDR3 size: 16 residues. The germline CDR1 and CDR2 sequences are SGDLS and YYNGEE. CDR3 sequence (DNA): TGTGCCAGCACCCCGGACGGCGGGAGGGGGTACAATGAGCAGTTCTTC. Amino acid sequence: CASTPDGGRGYNEQFF.

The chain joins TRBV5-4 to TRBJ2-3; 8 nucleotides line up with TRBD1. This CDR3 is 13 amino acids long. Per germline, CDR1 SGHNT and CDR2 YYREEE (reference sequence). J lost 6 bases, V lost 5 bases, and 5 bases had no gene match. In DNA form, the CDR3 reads TGTGCCAGCAGTTTGACAGGGGTTGATACGCAGTATTTT. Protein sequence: CASSLTGVDTQYF.

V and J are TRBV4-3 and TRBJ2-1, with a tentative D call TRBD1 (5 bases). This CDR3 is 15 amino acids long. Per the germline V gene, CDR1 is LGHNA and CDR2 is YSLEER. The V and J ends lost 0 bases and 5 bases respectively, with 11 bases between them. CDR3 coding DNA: TGCGCCAGCAGCCAAGATTCACGACAGAACAATGAGCAGTTCTTC. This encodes CASSQDSRQNNEQFF.

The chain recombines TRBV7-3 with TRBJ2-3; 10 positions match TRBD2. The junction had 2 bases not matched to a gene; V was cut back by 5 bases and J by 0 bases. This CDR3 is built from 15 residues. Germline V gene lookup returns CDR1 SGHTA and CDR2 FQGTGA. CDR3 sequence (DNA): TGTGCCAGCAGCCCGACTAGCGGGAGCACAGATACGCAGTATTTT. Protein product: CASSPTSGSTDTQYF. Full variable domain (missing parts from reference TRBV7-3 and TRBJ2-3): GAGVSQTPSNKVTEKGKYVELRCDPISGHTALYWYRQSLGQGPEFLIYFQGTGAADDSGLPNDRFFAVRPEGSVSTLKIQRTERGDSAVYLCASSPTSGSTDTQYFGPGTRLTVL.

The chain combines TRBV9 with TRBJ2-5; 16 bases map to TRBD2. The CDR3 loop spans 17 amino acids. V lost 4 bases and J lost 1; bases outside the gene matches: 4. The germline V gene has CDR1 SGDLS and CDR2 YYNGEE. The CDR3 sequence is CASSSGLAGGLQETQYF. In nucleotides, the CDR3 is TGTGCCAGCAGCTCGGGACTAGCGGGAGGGCTCCAAGAGACCCAGTACTTC. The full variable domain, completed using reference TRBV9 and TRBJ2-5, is DSGVTQTPKHLITATGQRVTLRCSPRSGDLSVYWYQQSLDQGLQFLIQYYNGEERAKGNILERFSAQQFPDLHSELNLSSLELGDSALYFCASSSGLAGGLQETQYFGPGTRLLVL.